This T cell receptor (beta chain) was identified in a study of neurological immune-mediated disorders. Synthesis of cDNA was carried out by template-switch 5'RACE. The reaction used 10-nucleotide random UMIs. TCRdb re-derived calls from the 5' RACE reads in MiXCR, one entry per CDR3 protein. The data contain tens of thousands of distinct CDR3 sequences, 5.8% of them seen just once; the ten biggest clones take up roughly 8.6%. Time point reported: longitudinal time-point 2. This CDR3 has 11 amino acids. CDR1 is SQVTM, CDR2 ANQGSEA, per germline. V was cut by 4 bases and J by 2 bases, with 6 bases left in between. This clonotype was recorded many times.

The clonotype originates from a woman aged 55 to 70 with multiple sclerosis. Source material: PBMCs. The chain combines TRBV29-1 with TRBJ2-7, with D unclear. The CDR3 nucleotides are TGCAGCGTTGCCCTAACCTACGAGCAGTACTTC. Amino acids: CSVALTYEQYF.